The subject of this entry is one T cell receptor beta chain. Its recognized antigen is unknown. No much larger clonotype is one base removed from it; base qualities were not supplied. The sample belongs to a study of Tregs in tolerant kidney transplant recipients (dated by TCRdb to between 2018 and 2021). About the full investigation: The transplants used related donors with nonmyeloablative bone marrow transplantation, and mixed chimerism in the human trials was transient. The study applied TCRbeta sequencing to find donor-specific regulatory T cells before combined kidney and bone marrow transplantation and then followed those same cells after transplant. What the work shows at the level of the full study, not this receptor alone: Expanding Tregs with activated donor B cells appeared to identify the most biologically relevant and donor-specific TCRbeta repertoire. Because the study included only a small number of patients, the results must be confirmed in larger populations and under other immunosuppression protocols. Because the PCR primers were changed over time for some patients, nucleotide-level comparison could not be performed across the samples from those patients. Biological reproducibility was not examined directly, but technical replication error appeared to be minimal. Donor-specific Treg expansion exceeded global Treg expansion in tolerant patients, suggesting antigen-driven rather than nonspecific expansion.

Trimming leaves V shorter by 3 bases and J shorter by 6 bases, with the junction holding 8 bases beyond the gene matches. From a lookup of the germline V gene, CDR1 and CDR2 are SQVTM and ANQGSEA. Spanning cysteine to phenylalanine, the CDR3 consists of 14 amino acids. This entry keeps only the CDR3 DNA: 42 bases, framed from base 1. For TCRbeta CDR3 sequencing, genomic DNA from the sorted cells was extracted using the QIAGEN DNeasy Blood and Tissue Kit. High-throughput TCRbeta CDR3 sequencing, which included PCR amplification with bias correction and internal controls, was done commercially through immunoSEQ. The study's own analysis went as follows. Unique productive TCRbeta sequences were defined by CDR3 nucleotide sequence where primers matched, otherwise by CDR3 amino acid sequence with Vbeta and Jbeta genes. Sorting error was corrected by removing sequences shared between sorted populations at a frequency ratio of 2:1 or less, and the remaining shared sequences were assigned to the higher population. A sequence counted as donor-reactive if, in CFSE-low cells, the sequence had a frequency of at least 0.01% and was expanded at least 5-fold compared with unstimulated cells. Jensen-Shannon divergence calculated on the top 100 TCRbeta sequences ranked by frequency was used to measure repertoire divergence. When a sample had multiple sequencing runs, each run was corrected for sorting error separately and the runs were then pooled. This immuneACCESS table, as held by TCRdb, lists in-frame sequences with V and J called but not all clones. Of the missing ones, under half trace to an unresolved V gene in checked studies; the others have no known cause. The V and J calls and clone size come from that table; D and trimming were worked out from the DNA. For this sample there are 100,000 to 120,000 clones; nearly 90% appear just once. Jointly, the top ten make up under 0.35% of the sample.

The sample's time point label, in plain terms: blood sample drawn before combined kidney and bone marrow transplant. Thawed PBMCs were FACS-sorted into unstimulated Tregs (CD4+CD25+CD127-), CD4+ non-Tregs (CD4+CD25-), CD4 cells and CD8 cells. Patients were several combined kidney and bone marrow transplant recipients from the ITN036ST trial, and only these trial subjects had samples available. Healthy control blood was separated into PBMCs by Ficoll density gradient and cryopreserved, and patient PBMCs were collected both before and after transplant. The chain is assembled from TRBV29-1 and TRBJ2-3; the junction holds 8 bases that match TRBD2. The sequenced sample was CD4+ T cells from blood, obtained before the transplant. The sequence derives from a human donor who received a combined kidney and bone marrow transplant. The DNA sequence is given as TGCAGCGTTGATACCGGGACTAGTAGCGATACGCAGTATTTT. Its amino acids are CSVDTGTSSDTQYF.